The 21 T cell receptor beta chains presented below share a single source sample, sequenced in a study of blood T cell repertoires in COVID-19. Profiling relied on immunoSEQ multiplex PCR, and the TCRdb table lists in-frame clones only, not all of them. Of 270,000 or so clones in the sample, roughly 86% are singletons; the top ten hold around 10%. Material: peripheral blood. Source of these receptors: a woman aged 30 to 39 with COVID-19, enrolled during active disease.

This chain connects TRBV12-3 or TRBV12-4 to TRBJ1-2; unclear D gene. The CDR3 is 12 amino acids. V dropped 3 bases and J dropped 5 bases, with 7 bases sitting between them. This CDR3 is CASSFTGYGYTF. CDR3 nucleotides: TGTGCCAGCAGTTTTACGGGATATGGCTACACCTTC.

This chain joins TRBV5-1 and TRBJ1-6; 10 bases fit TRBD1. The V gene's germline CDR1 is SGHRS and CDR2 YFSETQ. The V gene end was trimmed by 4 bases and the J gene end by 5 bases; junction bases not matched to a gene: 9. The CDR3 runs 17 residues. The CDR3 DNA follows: TGCGCCAGCAGCCTAGGACAGGGGGGTGGTGATAATTCACCCCTCCACTTT. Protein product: CASSLGQGGGDNSPLHF.

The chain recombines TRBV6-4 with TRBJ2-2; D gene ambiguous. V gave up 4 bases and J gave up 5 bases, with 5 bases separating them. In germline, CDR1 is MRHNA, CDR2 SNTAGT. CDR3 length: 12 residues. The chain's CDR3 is CASSGETGELFF. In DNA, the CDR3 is TGTGCCAGCAGTGGAGAGACCGGGGAGCTGTTTTTT.

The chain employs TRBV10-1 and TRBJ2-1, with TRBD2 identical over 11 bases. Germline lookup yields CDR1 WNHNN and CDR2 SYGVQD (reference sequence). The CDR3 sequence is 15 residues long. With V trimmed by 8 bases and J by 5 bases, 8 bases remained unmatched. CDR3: CASRPGTSGHNEQFF. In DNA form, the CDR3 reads TGCGCCAGCCGTCCCGGGACTAGCGGCCACAATGAGCAGTTCTTC.

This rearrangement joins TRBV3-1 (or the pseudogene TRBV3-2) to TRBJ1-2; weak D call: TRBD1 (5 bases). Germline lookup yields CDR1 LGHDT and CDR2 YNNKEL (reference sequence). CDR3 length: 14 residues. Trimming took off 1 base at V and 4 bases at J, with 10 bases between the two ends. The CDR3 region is CASSQVLGGYGYTF. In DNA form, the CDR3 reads TGTGCCAGCAGCCAAGTGCTCGGGGGCTATGGCTACACCTTC.

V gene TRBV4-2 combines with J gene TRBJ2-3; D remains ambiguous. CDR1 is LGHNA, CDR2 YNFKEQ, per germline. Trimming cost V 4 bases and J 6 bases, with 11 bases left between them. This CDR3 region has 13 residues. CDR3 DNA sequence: TGTGCCAGCAGCCCGAGGTCTGGGGATACGCAGTATTTT. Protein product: CASSPRSGDTQYF.

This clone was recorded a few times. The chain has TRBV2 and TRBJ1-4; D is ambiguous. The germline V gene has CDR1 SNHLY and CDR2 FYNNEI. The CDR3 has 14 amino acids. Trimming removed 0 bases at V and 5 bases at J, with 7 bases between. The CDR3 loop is CASSEASGNEKLFF. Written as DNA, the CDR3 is TGTGCCAGCAGTGAAGCGTCAGGAAATGAAAAACTGTTTTTT.

The CDR3: CASSSGGQTYNEQFF. The CDR3 bases are TGTGCCAGCAGCTCCGGGGGTCAGACCTACAATGAGCAGTTCTTC. V and J are TRBV11-2 and TRBJ2-1; D is perhaps TRBD2 (6 bases). The ends were cut back, 4 bases at V and 2 bases at J, with 12 bases in the middle. Germline lookup yields CDR1 SGHAT and CDR2 FQNNGV. This CDR3 spans 15 amino acids.

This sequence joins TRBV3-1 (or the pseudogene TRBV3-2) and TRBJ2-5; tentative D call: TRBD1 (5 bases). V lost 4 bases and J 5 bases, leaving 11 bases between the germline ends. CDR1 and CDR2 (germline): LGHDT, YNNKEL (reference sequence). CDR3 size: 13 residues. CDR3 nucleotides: TGTGCCAGCAGCCTCACCCCAGGGGAGACCCAGTACTTC. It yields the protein CASSLTPGETQYF.

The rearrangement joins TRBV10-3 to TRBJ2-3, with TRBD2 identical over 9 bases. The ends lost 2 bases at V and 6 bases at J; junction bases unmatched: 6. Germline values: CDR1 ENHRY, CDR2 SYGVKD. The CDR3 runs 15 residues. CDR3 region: CAISERAGGTDTQYF. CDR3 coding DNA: TGTGCCATCAGTGAGAGGGCGGGGGGGACCGATACGCAGTATTTT.

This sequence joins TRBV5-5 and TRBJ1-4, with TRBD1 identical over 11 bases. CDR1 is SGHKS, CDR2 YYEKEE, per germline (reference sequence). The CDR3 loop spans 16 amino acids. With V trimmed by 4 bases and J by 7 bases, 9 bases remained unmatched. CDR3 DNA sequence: TGTGCCAGCAGCCCTAACTCCGGGACAGGGGGTGAAAAACTGTTTTTT. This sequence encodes CASSPNSGTGGEKLFF. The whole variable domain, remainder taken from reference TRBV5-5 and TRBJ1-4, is DAGVTQSPTHLIKTRGQQVTLRCSPISGHKSVSWYQQVLGQGPQFIFQYYEKEERGRGNFPDRFSARQFPNYSSELNVNALLLGDSALYLCASSPNSGTGGEKLFFGSGTQLSVL.

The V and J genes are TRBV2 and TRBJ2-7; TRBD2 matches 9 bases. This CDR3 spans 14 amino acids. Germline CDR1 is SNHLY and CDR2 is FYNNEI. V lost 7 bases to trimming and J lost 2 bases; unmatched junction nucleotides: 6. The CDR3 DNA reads TGTGCCAGCAACCCGGGACTAGCAGCCTACGAGCAGTACTTC. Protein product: CASNPGLAAYEQYF. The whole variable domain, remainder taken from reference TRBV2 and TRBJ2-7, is EPEVTQTPSHQVTQMGQEVILRCVPISNHLYFYWYRQILGQKVEFLVSFYNNEISEKSEIFDDQFSVERPDGSNFTLKIRSTKLEDSAMYFCASNPGLAAYEQYFGPGTRLTVT.

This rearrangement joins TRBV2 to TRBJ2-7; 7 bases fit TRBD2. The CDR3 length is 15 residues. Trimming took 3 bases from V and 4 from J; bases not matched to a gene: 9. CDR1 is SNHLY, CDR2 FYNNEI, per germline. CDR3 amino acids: CASSEFGGDYYEQYF. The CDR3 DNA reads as TGTGCCAGCAGTGAGTTTGGGGGGGACTATTACGAGCAGTACTTC. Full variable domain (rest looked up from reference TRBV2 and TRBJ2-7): EPEVTQTPSHQVTQMGQEVILRCVPISNHLYFYWYRQILGQKVEFLVSFYNNEISEKSEIFDDQFSVERPDGSNFTLKIRSTKLEDSAMYFCASSEFGGDYYEQYFGPGTRLTVT.

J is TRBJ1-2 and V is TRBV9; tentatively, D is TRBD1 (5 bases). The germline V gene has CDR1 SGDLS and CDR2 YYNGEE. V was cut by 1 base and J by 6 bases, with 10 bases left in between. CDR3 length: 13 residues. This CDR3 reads CASSVLAGHGYTF. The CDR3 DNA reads TGTGCCAGCAGCGTACTGGCAGGGCATGGCTACACCTTC.

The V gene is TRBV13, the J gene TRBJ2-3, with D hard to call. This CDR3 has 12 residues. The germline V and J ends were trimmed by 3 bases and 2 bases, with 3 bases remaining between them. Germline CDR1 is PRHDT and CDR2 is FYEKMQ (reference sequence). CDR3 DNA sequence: TGTGCCAGCAGCTTTATCACAGATACGCAGTATTTT. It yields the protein CASSFITDTQYF. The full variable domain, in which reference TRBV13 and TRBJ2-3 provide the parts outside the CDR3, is AAGVIQSPRHLIKEKRETATLKCYPIPRHDTVYWYQQGPGQDPQFLISFYEKMQSDKGSIPDRFSAQQFSDYHSELNMSSLELGDSALYFCASSFITDTQYFGPGTRLTVL.

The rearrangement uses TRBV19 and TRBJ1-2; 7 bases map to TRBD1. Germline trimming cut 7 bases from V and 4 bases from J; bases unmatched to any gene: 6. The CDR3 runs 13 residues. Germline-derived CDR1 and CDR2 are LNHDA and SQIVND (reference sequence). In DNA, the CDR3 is TGTGCCAGTACCCCAACAGGGGCCTATGGCTACACCTTC. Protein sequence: CASTPTGAYGYTF.

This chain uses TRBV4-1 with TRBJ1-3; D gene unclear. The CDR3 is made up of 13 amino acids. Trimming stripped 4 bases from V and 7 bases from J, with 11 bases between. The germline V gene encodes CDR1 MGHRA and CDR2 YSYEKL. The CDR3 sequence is CASSPPAGNTIYF. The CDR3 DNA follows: TGCGCCAGCAGCCCCCCGGCGGGGAACACCATATATTTT.

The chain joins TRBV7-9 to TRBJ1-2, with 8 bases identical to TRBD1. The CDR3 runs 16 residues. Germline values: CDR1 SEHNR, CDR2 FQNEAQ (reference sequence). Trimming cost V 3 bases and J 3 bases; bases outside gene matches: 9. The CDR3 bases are TGTGCCAGCAGCTTCCCACAGGGGGGACGGGACTATGGCTACACCTTC. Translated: CASSFPQGGRDYGYTF.

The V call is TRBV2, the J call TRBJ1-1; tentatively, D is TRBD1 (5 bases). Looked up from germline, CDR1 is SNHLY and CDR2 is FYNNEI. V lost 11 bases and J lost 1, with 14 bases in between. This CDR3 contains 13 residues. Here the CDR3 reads CARQGTGNTEAFF. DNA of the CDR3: TGTGCCCGCCAGGGCACTGGGAACACTGAAGCTTTCTTT.

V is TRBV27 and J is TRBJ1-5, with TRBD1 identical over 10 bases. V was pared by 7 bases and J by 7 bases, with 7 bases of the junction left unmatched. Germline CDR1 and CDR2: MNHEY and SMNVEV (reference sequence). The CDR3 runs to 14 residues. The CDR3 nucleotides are TGTGCCAGCACCGTCCCGGGACAGGGGCAGCCCCAGCATTTT. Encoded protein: CASTVPGQGQPQHF.

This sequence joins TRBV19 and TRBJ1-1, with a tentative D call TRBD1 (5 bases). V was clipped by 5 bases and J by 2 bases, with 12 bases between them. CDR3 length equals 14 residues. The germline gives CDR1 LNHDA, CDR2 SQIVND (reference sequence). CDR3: CASSDQGLNTEAFF. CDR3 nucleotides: TGTGCCAGTAGTGACCAGGGCTTAAACACTGAAGCTTTCTTT. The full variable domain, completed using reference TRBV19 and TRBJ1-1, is DGGITQSPKYLFRKEGQNVTLSCEQNLNHDAMYWYRQDPGQGLRLIYYSQIVNDFQKGDIAEGYSVSREKKESFPLTVTSAQKNPTAFYLCASSDQGLNTEAFFGQGTRLTVV.